Included here is one TCR beta chain sequence, with context. Germline V gives CDR1 SGDLS, CDR2 YYNGEE. V was trimmed by 4 bases and J by 7 bases, leaving 8 bases between them. The CDR3 consists of 12 residues. The data derive from a study of cytomegalovirus exposure and HLA in healthy donors. Across the whole study: An early data release held some 89 million unique TCRs from HLA-typed donors.

Primers: 60 Vbeta forward and 13 Jbeta reverse. The repertoire was sequenced with immunoSEQ multiplex PCR; TCRdb's copy has only in-frame clones and lacks some. This table has about 200,000 clones, roughly 80% appearing once. The rearrangement joins TRBV9 to TRBJ2-2; perhaps TRBD1 as D (5 bases). The clonotype originates from a male donor in good health and CMV-seropositive. Sequenced material: PBMCs. The CDR3 nucleotides read TGTGCCAGCAGCCAGGGAAGCGGGGAGCTGTTTTTT. This encodes CASSQGSGELFF.